This T cell receptor beta chain was retrieved from a study of blood T cell repertoires in COVID-19. The wider study: Sites across the United States, Italy and Spain contributed samples from acute and convalescent COVID-19. Sources were T cells, B-cell-depleted T cells, or PBMCs; the material itself was cDNA or gDNA.

The table lists this clone with a count of one. The V gene end was trimmed by 6 bases and the J gene end by 1 base; junction bases not matched to a gene: 5. This CDR3 is built from 15 residues. Germline V gene lookup returns CDR1 MNHEY and CDR2 SVGAGI. Authors' processing steps: The authors estimated nucleated cell counts from reference gene primer amplification. Clones were sequenced by immunoSEQ multiplex PCR, and TCRdb holds only the in-frame ones, with some missing. That table furnishes V, J and clone size, whereas the DNA furnished D and trimming. Of about 80,000 clones listed, roughly 91% are singletons.

Sequenced material: peripheral blood. The rearrangement uses TRBV6-5 and TRBJ2-7, with 11 nucleotides matching TRBD1. The source of this sequence is a woman aged 50 to 60 in a cohort sampled during active COVID-19. The CDR3 sequence: CASSRDRGRSYEQYF. CDR3 sequence (DNA): TGTGCCAGCAGCAGGGACAGGGGGAGGTCCTACGAGCAGTACTTC.